This T cell receptor beta chain was recorded in a study of blood T cell repertoires in COVID-19. Study overall: Samples taken during acute and convalescent COVID-19 were collected in the United States, Italy and Spain.

V shed 0 bases and J shed 3 bases, with 6 bases lying between them. The CDR3 length is 13 residues. Germline V gene sequence: CDR1 SGHRS, CDR2 YFSETQ. As originally analysed: Amplified reference gene primers provided the basis for estimating nucleated cell counts. The table came from immunoSEQ multiplex PCR; TCRdb's copy has only in-frame clones and leaves some out. V, J and clone size are those of that table, while D and trimming were read from the DNA. The sample lists approximately 120,000 clones; less than 90% were seen once. The source is a woman older than 75 with acute or convalescent COVID-19. V gene TRBV5-1 combines with J gene TRBJ1-2; the D is unclear. Material for sequencing was peripheral blood. CDR3 bases: TGCGCCAGCAGCTTGGAACCAGACTATGGCTACACCTTC. Amino acids: CASSLEPDYGYTF.